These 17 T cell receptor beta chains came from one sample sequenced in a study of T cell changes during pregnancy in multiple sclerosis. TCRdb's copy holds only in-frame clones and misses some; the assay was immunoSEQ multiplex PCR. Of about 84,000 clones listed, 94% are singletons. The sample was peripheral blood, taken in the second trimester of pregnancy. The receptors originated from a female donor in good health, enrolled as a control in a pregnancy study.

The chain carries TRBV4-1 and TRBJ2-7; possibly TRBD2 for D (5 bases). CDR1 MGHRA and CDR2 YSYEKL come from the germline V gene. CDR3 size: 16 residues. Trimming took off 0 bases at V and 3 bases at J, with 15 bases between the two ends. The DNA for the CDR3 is TGCGCCAGCAGCCAAGACCCCAGCGGAGTACTCTACGAGCAGTACTTC. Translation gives CASSQDPSGVLYEQYF.

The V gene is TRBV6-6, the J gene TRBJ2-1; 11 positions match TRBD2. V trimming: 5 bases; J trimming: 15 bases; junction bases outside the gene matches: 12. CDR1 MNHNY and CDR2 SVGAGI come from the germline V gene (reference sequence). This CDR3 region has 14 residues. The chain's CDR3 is CASSTTSGGGRRFF. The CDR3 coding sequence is TGTGCCAGCAGTACTACTAGCGGGGGTGGTCGTCGGTTCTTC.

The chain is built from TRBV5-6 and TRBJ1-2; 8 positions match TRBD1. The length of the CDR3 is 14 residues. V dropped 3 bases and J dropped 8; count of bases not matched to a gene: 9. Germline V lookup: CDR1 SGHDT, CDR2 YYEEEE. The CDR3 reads CASSSDRAIGGYTF. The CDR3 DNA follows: TGTGCCAGCAGCTCGGACAGGGCTATCGGGGGCTACACCTTC.

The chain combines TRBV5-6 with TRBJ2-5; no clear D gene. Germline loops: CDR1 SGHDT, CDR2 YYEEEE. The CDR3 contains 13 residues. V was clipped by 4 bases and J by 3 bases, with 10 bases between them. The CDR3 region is CASSLGDEETQYF. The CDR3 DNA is TGTGCCAGCAGCCTAGGTGATGAAGAGACCCAGTACTTC.

The DNA of the CDR3 is TGTGCCAGCAGCTTACAGGGGACAGATACGCAGTATTTT. Translation gives CASSLQGTDTQYF. The rearrangement joins TRBV5-6 to TRBJ2-3; 7 bases map to TRBD1. Germline values: CDR1 SGHDT, CDR2 YYEEEE. This CDR3 contains 13 residues. Germline trimming cut 2 bases from V and 3 bases from J; bases unmatched to any gene: 0.

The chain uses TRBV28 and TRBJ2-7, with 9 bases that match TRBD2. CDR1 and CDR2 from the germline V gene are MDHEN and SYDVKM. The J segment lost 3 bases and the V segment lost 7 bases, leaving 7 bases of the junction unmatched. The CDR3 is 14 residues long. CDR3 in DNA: TGTGCCAGCACCCCGAGCGGGAGGAACTACGAGCAGTACTTC. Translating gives CASTPSGRNYEQYF.

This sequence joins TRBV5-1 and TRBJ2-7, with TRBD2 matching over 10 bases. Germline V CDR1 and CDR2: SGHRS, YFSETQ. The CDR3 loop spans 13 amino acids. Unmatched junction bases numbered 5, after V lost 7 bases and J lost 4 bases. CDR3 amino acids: CASSSGREYEQYF. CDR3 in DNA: TGCGCCAGCTCTAGCGGGAGAGAATACGAGCAGTACTTC.

CDR3 region: CASSVASGREEQFF. DNA of the CDR3: TGTGCCAGCAGCGTAGCTAGCGGGAGGGAAGAGCAGTTCTTC. The chain uses TRBV9 and TRBJ2-1, with 12 bases that match TRBD2. The V gene's germline CDR1 is SGDLS and CDR2 YYNGEE. The CDR3 has 14 amino acids. V was pared by 0 bases and J by 10 bases, with 2 bases of the junction left unmatched.

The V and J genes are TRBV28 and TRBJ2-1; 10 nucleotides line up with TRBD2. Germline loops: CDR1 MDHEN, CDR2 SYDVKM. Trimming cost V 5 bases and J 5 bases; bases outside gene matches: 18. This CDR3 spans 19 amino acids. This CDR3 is CASSPRLAGLRVGDNEQFF. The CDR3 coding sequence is TGTGCCAGCAGTCCCAGACTAGCGGGTCTTCGGGTGGGGGACAATGAGCAGTTCTTC.

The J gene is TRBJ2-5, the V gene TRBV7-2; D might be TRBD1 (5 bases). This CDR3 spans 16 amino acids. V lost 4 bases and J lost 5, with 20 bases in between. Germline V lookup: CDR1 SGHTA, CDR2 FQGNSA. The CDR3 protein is CASSSNGLRVGETQYF. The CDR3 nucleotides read TGTGCCAGCAGCTCCAACGGCCTCAGGGTGGGGGAGACCCAGTACTTC.

The DNA of the CDR3 is TGTGCCAGCAGCTTAGCAGGGTTGAACACTGAAGCTTTCTTT. It translates to CASSLAGLNTEAFF. The chain recombines TRBV11-2 with TRBJ1-1; maybe TRBD1 (5 bases). This CDR3 spans 14 amino acids. V lost 1 base to trimming and J lost 0 bases, with 6 bases between them. Germline V gene data show CDR1 as SGHAT and CDR2 as FQNNGV. Filled out from reference TRBV11-2 and TRBJ1-1, the complete variable domain reads EAGVAQSPRYKIIEKRQSVAFWCNPISGHATLYWYQQILGQGPKLLIQFQNNGVVDDSQLPKDRFSAERLKGVDSTLKIQPAKLEDSAVYLCASSLAGLNTEAFFGQGTRLTVV.

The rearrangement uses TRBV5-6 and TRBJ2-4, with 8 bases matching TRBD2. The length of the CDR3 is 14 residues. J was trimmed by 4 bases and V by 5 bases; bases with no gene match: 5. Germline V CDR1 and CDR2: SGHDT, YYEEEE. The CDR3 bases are TGTGCCAGCAGTCCAGGACTAGCTAAAAACATTCAGTACTTC. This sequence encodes CASSPGLAKNIQYF.

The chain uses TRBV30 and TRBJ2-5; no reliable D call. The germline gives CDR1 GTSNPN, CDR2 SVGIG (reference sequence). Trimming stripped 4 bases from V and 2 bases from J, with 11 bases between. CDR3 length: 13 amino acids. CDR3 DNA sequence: TGTGCCTGGAACCCGCGTCGTCAAGAGACCCAGTACTTC. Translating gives CAWNPRRQETQYF.

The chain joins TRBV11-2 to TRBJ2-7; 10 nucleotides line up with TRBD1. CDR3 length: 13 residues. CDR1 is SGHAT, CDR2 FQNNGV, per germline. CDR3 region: CATTPGQGSEQYF. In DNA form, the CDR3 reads TGTGCGACCACACCGGGACAGGGGAGCGAGCAGTACTTC.

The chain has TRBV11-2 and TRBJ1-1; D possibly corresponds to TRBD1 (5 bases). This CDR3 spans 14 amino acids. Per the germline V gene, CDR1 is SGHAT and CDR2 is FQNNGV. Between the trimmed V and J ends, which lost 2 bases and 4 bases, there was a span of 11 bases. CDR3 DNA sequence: TGTGCCAGCAGCTTAAAGGGGTGGGGCACTGAAGCTTTCTTT. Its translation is CASSLKGWGTEAFF.

CDR3 protein: CASGTGLQNTGELFF. DNA for the CDR3: TGTGCCAGCGGAACGGGACTGCAGAACACCGGGGAGCTGTTTTTT. The chain is built from TRBV5-4 and TRBJ2-2, with a possible D match to TRBD2 (6 bases). CDR1 and CDR2 from the germline V gene are SGHNT and YYREEE (reference sequence). V lost 7 bases and J lost 1, with 14 bases in between. The CDR3 consists of 15 residues. Supplemented by reference TRBV5-4 and TRBJ2-2, the full variable domain reads ETGVTQSPTHLIKTRGQQVTLRCSSQSGHNTVSWYQQALGQGPQFIFQYYREEENGRGNFPPRFSGLQFPNYSSELNVNALELDDSALYLCASGTGLQNTGELFFGEGSRLTVL.

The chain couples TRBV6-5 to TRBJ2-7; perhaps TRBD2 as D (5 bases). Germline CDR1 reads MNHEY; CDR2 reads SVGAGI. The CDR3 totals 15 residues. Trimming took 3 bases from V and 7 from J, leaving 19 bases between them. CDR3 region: CASSYSPNLAEEQYF. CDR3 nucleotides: TGTGCCAGCAGTTATTCGCCCAACCTAGCAGAGGAGCAGTACTTC.